This TCR beta chain was recovered during a study of identical twins listed by TCRdb under 2016. Concerning the study at large: TCR alpha and beta repertoires from monozygotic twins, unrelated adults of various ages and cord blood were deep-sequenced to test whether fetal clonotypes persist. To rule out contamination, the twin experiments were replicated at different times with different library preparation protocols. What the study reported, not specific to this receptor: Invariant T cells such as MAIT and iNKT could partly confound zero-insertion analyses, although diverse VJ usage argued against such confounding for most clonotypes. In beta out-of-frame sequences, excess twin sharing was weaker, because having fewer shared sequences lowered the signal-to-noise ratio. Because the same donors could not be followed over many years, the conclusions depended on cross-sectional statistical analysis. Abundant cord blood beta clonotypes carried fewer insertions; young adult naive repertoires showed a weaker similar trend, while memory repertoires showed none. Compared with coincidental sharing between unrelated individuals, an excess of low generation-probability sequences was observed among out-of-frame TCR alpha sequences shared between twins. Out-of-frame TCR alpha sharing in monozygotic twins was systematically underestimated by recombination models, whereas sharing between unrelated individuals was in agreement with the recombination models.

The CDR3 numbers 15 residues from cysteine through phenylalanine. The only DNA kept is the CDR3, 45 bases in frame from the first base. Germline trimming amounts to 6 bases on V and 7 bases on J, with 11 as the count of junction bases outside the gene matches. CDR1 MNHEY and CDR2 SVGEGT were looked up in the germline V gene. Only healthy Caucasian donors were included. Three pairs of female monozygotic twins, all aged 18 to 29 years, were included in the twin cohort. RNA for TCR libraries was isolated from peripheral blood mononuclear cells. The library was made by 5' RACE. Instrument used: Illumina HiSeq 2000. A universal primer binding site was added through template switching, and the final cDNA carried a unique molecular identifier so that TCR cDNA molecules could be counted accurately. Specific primers in the conserved constant-segment region were used to synthesize first-strand cDNA for TCR alpha and beta chains. To control for contamination, every cDNA library was double barcoded, receiving both a SMART-Mk sample barcode and Illumina barcodes. TruSeq adapter sequences, together with Illumina sample barcodes, were added in two successive PCR steps. TCR alpha and beta cDNA libraries were sequenced on the Illumina HiSeq platform with custom primers. In the original analysis: MiGEC was used to process raw reads and extract unique molecular identifiers, and MiXCR was used to find CDR3 positions. For each individual, recombination models were inferred using an EM algorithm with the repgenHMM and IGoR tools. The tcR package in R was used for shared clonotype analysis, with sharing normalized by the product of cloneset sizes. To study raw recombination free of thymic and clonal selection effects, out-of-frame nonproductive sequences were analyzed. The raw public reads went through TCRdb reprocessing: fastp at Q25, MiXCR clone calling, in-frame beta chains kept. Each CDR3 protein gets just one entry, which takes the most common genes and DNA from the rows behind it. TCRdb's processing, not the authors', yielded these V and J calls. This sample holds some 690,000 distinct CDR3 sequences; 21% were observed only once. The top ten clones comprise about 4.5% of the sample.

On this clonotype: The specificity of this receptor is unknown. No base quality values were provided; no much bigger clone lies one nucleotide off.

These data also formed part of another study, on T cells expressing NK-cell markers. Per the second study: About eight donors provided sorted CD3+CD56+NKG2C+, CD3+CD56+NKG2C- and CD3+CD56-NKG2C+ T-cell subsets, whose TCR beta-chain repertoires were profiled. Among the eight sequenced donors, only one was HCMV-seronegative, while the other seven were HCMV-seropositive. In several experiments an anti-gammadeltaTCR antibody was added to restrict sorting to alphabetaTCR-expressing T cells. For six donors, the dominant CD3+CD56+NKG2C+ clonotypes were among the top 10 CD8+ clonotypes and accounted for about 1.0-8% of CD8+ T cells. Those dominant clonotypes were again the most abundant among CD3+CD56-NKG2C+ cells in several donors, at about 28.3-65%. Whether the expanded NKG2C-expressing T cell clones were specific for HCMV antigens remained unclear. All eight donors whose samples were sequenced were randomly selected healthy volunteers, three of them men and five women. To determine HCMV serostatus, a commercial ELISA kit was used to detect HCMV-specific IgG in serum. For six donors, bulk peripheral blood T-cell repertoires were also sequenced from unsorted PBMC. MIGEC handled demultiplexing of the reads and grouping by UMI, while MiTCR was used to assemble and quantify clonotypes. To exclude erroneous sequences, only TCR cDNA sequences supported by at least two reads were retained. The tcR package was used for downstream repertoire analysis, and clonotypes were matched across fractions by CDR3 nucleotide sequence plus V segment. VDJmatch was used to annotate antigen specificity against VDJdb, with one amino acid substitution in CDR3 permitted.

Recombination joined TRBV6-2 or TRBV6-3 with TRBJ2-4; 8 bases in the junction line up with TRBD2. The sequencing input was PBMCs. The origin of this receptor is a woman between 18 and 29 years old in good health. The DNA reads as follows: TGTGCCAGCAGCCCTGTAGCGGGAAGGGAGAACATTCAGTACTTC. This sequence encodes CASSPVAGRENIQYF.